This T cell receptor (beta chain) was retrieved from a study of blood T cells in healthy people across ages. The study, taken as a whole, reports: The study could not conclusively compare naive and antigen-experienced cells, given its unsorted PBMCs.

PCR was performed a second time for roughly 6 to 12 cycles using a sample-barcoded 5' primer and a J-beta primer mix. Each TCR beta cDNA got a 12-nucleotide random molecular identifier. Each CDR3 protein is one row after TCRdb ran MiXCR on the 5' RACE reads. The data contain roughly 1,500,000 distinct CDR3 sequences, 40% to 50% of them singletons. Comments on this clonotype: Its antigen is currently unknown.

Healthy Caucasian individuals from Russia aged roughly 6 to 100 were enrolled as donors. No fewer than 5.5 micrograms of total RNA were isolated from every sample. The material sequenced was blood. The source of this sequence is a woman younger than 30 in good health.

This chain's CDR3 is CAISDSETDTQYF. Here the CDR3 DNA reads TGTGCCATCAGTGATTCCGAAACAGATACGCAGTATTTT. The chain couples TRBV10-3 to TRBJ2-3; D unresolved. CDR1 and CDR2 (germline): ENHRY, SYGVKD. This CDR3 comprises 13 residues. V lost 3 bases, J lost 3 bases, and 7 bases lay in between.